This T cell receptor beta chain was captured by sequencing in a study of CD8+ T cells in alopecia areata. CDR3 length equals 15 residues. CDR1 and CDR2 from the germline V gene are MGHDK and SYGVNS. Deletions cut 3 bases from V and 1 base from J, with 10 bases between. Of note for this clone: Its target is not known.

It was cDNA, reverse transcribed from extracted RNA, that served as the sequencing template. The table came from immunoSEQ multiplex PCR; TCRdb's copy has only in-frame clones and leaves some out. The table records 150,000 to 200,000 clones, roughly 58% of them present only once. Study-wide results and caveats: Scalp clonality and expanded CD8+ clones among the top 100 showed significant decreases with tofacitinib. Any link of baseline CD8+ expansion to response, resting on one nonresponder, remains uncertain.

Noted treatment: oral pan-JAK inhibitor, 5-10 mg twice daily. Alopecia areata patients gave lesional scalp punch biopsies and peripheral blood samples. PBMCs were stained for CD3, CD4 and CD8, and CD4+ and CD8+ T cells were sorted. This clonotype originated in a human donor with alopecia areata. The rearrangement links TRBV25-1 to TRBJ1-3; no clear D. The sequencing here drew on CD4+ T cells sorted from blood, taken at roughly week 58, from a patient treated with tofacitinib. DNA of the CDR3: TGTGCCAGCAGTGATCCGGGGAGGTCTGGAAACACCATATATTTT. This encodes CASSDPGRSGNTIYF.